The 10 T cell receptor beta chains listed next were all sequenced from one sample in a study of OX40 agonist ivuxolimab in advanced cancers. TCRdb keeps only in-frame clones here, not all; method: immunoSEQ multiplex PCR. The data hold about 42,000 clones, with 80% to 90% observed a single time. The sequencing here drew on CD4+ or CD8+ T cells sorted from blood, taken in a trial of the OX40 agonist ivuxolimab. The receptors shown here come from an adult with an advanced solid tumor such as melanoma, head and neck, liver or kidney cancer.

This sequence joins TRBV4-1 and TRBJ1-1; TRBD1 is a possible D gene (5 bases). Germline V CDR1 and CDR2: MGHRA, YSYEKL. The CDR3 is 16 amino acids. Trimming shortened V by 2 bases and J by 0 bases, and 13 bases separated the two germline ends. CDR3 in DNA: TGCGCCAGCAGCCAACTAGGAGGACAAATGAACACTGAAGCTTTCTTT. Its translation is CASSQLGGQMNTEAFF.

In its sample, this clone was seen once. The chain has TRBV28 and TRBJ1-4, with no clear D. The V end lost 1 base, the J end lost 4 bases, and 13 bases lay between the germline ends. CDR1 MDHEN and CDR2 SYDVKM come from the germline V gene. The CDR3 length is 16 residues. The CDR3 DNA follows: TGTGCCAGCAGTTTATCCGCAGACGGTCATAATGAAAAACTGTTTTTT. The encoded protein is CASSLSADGHNEKLFF.

This sequence joins TRBV18 and TRBJ2-5; 8 bases agree with TRBD2. Germline V gives CDR1 KGHSH, CDR2 LQKENI. The CDR3 totals 15 residues. The V gene end was trimmed by 6 bases and the J gene end by 0 bases; junction bases not matched to a gene: 6. The CDR3 nucleotides are TGTGCCAGCTCCATACTAGCGGCGTACCAAGAGACCCAGTACTTC. It encodes CASSILAAYQETQYF.

The chain has TRBV6-5 and TRBJ2-7; D is unresolved. The V end lost 7 bases, the J end lost 5 bases, and 18 bases lay between the germline ends. The CDR3 runs to 14 residues. Germline V gene sequence: CDR1 MNHEY, CDR2 SVGAGI. The CDR3 nucleotides read TGTGCCAGCAACAGCGCCTTTTCATCCCACGAGCAGTACTTC. Residues: CASNSAFSSHEQYF.

The rearrangement links TRBV18 to TRBJ2-7; a possible D gene is TRBD1 (6 bases). Trimming took 2 bases from V and 2 from J, leaving 16 bases between them. The CDR3 runs 16 residues. Germline lookup yields CDR1 KGHSH and CDR2 LQKENI. The CDR3 reads CASSPAQGFRTYEQYF. The DNA for the CDR3 is TGTGCCAGCTCACCAGCACAGGGATTCAGGACCTACGAGCAGTACTTC.

The CDR3 loop reads CASSLGVSSYNEQFF. Written as DNA, the CDR3 is TGTGCCAGCAGCTTAGGTGTCAGTTCCTACAATGAGCAGTTCTTC. The chain recombines TRBV7-2 with TRBJ2-1; D gene uncertain. This CDR3 has 15 residues. Germline CDR1 is SGHTA and CDR2 is FQGNSA. The V end was cut by 1 base, the J end by 1 base, with 8 bases between.

This chain connects TRBV7-8 to TRBJ1-2; the D gene is possibly TRBD1 (5 bases). The CDR3 has 16 residues. Germline loops: CDR1 SGHVS, CDR2 FQNEAQ. V lost 5 bases and J 3 bases, leaving 19 bases between the germline ends. CDR3 residues: CASSIILGTQHYGYTF. CDR3 DNA: TGTGCCAGCAGCATTATTCTCGGGACCCAACACTATGGCTACACCTTC.

This clone appeared once. J is TRBJ1-2 and V is TRBV30; TRBD1 might be the D (5 bases). Germline V gene data show CDR1 as GTSNPN and CDR2 as SVGIG (reference sequence). V shed 1 base and J shed 5 bases, with 11 bases lying between them. There are 13 residues in the CDR3. In DNA form, the CDR3 reads TGTGCCTGGAGTGGGGCCAGGGTTTATGGCTACACCTTC. Translated, it gives CAWSGARVYGYTF.

The chain combines TRBV7-3 with TRBJ1-4, with TRBD1 matching over 7 bases. Germline V gives CDR1 SGHTA, CDR2 FQGTGA. The CDR3 is 15 residues long. Losses at the gene ends were 1 base for V and 4 bases for J; bases not matched to a gene: 3. The CDR3 nucleotides read TGTGCCAGCAGCTTAAGAGGACAGGTTAATGAAAAACTGTTTTTT. Its translation: CASSLRGQVNEKLFF. Full variable domain (outside the CDR3, taken from reference TRBV7-3 and TRBJ1-4): GAGVSQTPSNKVTEKGKYVELRCDPISGHTALYWYRQSLGQGPEFLIYFQGTGAADDSGLPNDRFFAVRPEGSVSTLKIQRTERGDSAVYLCASSLRGQVNEKLFFGSGTQLSVL.

This rearrangement joins TRBV25-1 to TRBJ2-1; 8 nucleotides line up with TRBD1. The V gene end was trimmed by 2 bases and the J gene end by 0 bases; junction bases not matched to a gene: 3. Germline V gives CDR1 MGHDK, CDR2 SYGVNS. The CDR3 sequence is 16 residues long. The CDR3 nucleotides are TGTGCCAGCAGTGAAACAGGGGGAGCCTCCTACAATGAGCAGTTCTTC. Its protein product is CASSETGGASYNEQFF.